The clone carrying this T cell receptor (beta chain) was picked up many times. The CDR3 has 13 amino acids. CDR1 is SQVTM, CDR2 ANQGSEA, per germline. The V end lost 1 base, the J end lost 4 bases, and 10 bases lay between the germline ends. This sample stems from a study of T-cell reconstitution after alpha-beta-depleted transplantation in children. Unique molecular identifiers were used to barcode this TCRbeta library. TCRdb ran MiXCR on the PCR reads and lists one entry per CDR3 protein. The table has hundreds of thousands of distinct CDR3 sequences, about 10% seen once. The clonotype comes from a child aged 2-15 years with inherited bone marrow failure, due to receive a stem cell transplant. Sequenced here: PBMCs, sampled before TCRalphabeta/CD19-depleted stem cell transplant. The gene calls are TRBV29-1 and TRBJ1-1; D remains unclear. CDR3 in amino acids: CSVEAGWGTEAFF. The CDR3 DNA follows: TGCAGCGTTGAAGCAGGTTGGGGCACTGAAGCTTTCTTT.